This is a list of T cell receptor beta chains from one sample in a study of T cells in Graves' hyperthyroidism and ophthalmopathy. Each CDR3 protein is one row after TCRdb ran MiXCR on the multiplex PCR reads. The data contain fewer than 350,000 distinct CDR3 sequences, roughly 20% of them singletons. Material for sequencing was blood. The receptor set was obtained from a middle-aged woman with Graves' ophthalmopathy. Each CDR3 is given with its conserved first and last residue. D genes are given only for firm matches. Some rows mark clone size as missing; the rest say once, few, many or name a class of expanded clone.

CDR3 length,J gene,V gene,clone size,D gene,CDR3 protein,CDR3 DNA
13,TRBJ1-2,TRBV11-2,many,TRBD1,CASSIGTDYGYTF,TGTGCCAGCAGCATTGGGACAGACTATGGCTACACCTTC
16,TRBJ2-6,TRBV15,many,TRBD1,CATTDRVFSGANVLTF,TGTGCCACCACGGACAGGGTTTTCTCTGGGGCCAACGTCCTGACTTTC
17,TRBJ1-1,TRBV27,once,NA,CASSLSPAEGVNTEAFF,TGTGCCAGCAGTTTATCGCCGGCCGAGGGGGTGAACACTGAAGCTTTCTTT
15,TRBJ2-7,TRBV28,NA,TRBD1,CASSLLWTGLDEQYF,TGTGCCAGCAGTTTATTGTGGACAGGGCTCGACGAGCAGTACTTC
18,TRBJ2-2,TRBV13,many,TRBD2,CASSTSSGLAATTGELFF,TGTGCCAGCAGCACGAGCTCCGGACTAGCAGCTACAACCGGGGAGCTGTTTTTT
14,TRBJ1-1,TRBV9,NA,NA,CASSGRTDNTEAFF,TGTGCCAGCAGCGGACGGACTGATAACACTGAAGCTTTCTTT
15,TRBJ2-3,TRBV12-5,many,NA,CASGTGTASTDTQYF,TGTGCTAGTGGCACCGGGACGGCTAGCACAGATACGCAGTATTTT
14,TRBJ2-5,TRBV3-1,few,NA,CASSQEGGQETQYF,TGTGCCAGCAGCCAAGAGGGCGGTCAAGAGACCCAGTACTTC
16,TRBJ1-5,TRBV12-3/TRBV12-4,NA,TRBD1,CASSLGTGAGNQPQHF,TGTGCCAGCAGTTTAGGGACAGGGGCGGGCAATCAGCCCCAGCATTTT
13,TRBJ2-1,TRBV6-1,NA,TRBD2,CASIGGGLHVQFF,TGTGCCAGCATTGGCGGGGGGTTACATGTGCAGTTCTTC
15,TRBJ2-7,TRBV5-5,NA,TRBD2,CASSVRASGADEQYF,TGTGCCAGCAGCGTCCGGGCTAGCGGGGCCGACGAGCAGTACTTC
14,TRBJ1-1,TRBV29-1,many,NA,CSVTTTGLNTEAFF,TGCAGCGTTACCACCACAGGGCTGAACACTGAAGCTTTCTTT
15,TRBJ2-7,TRBV6-5,many,TRBD1,CASSYRRQGPYEQYF,TGTGCCAGCAGTTACCGCAGACAGGGCCCCTACGAGCAGTACTTC
15,TRBJ2-3,TRBV12-3/TRBV12-4,many,NA,CASDKGVGRLDTQYF,TGTGCCAGCGACAAGGGCGTCGGGAGATTAGATACGCAGTATTTT
12,TRBJ1-1,TRBV20-1,many,NA,CSAVGSLTEAFF,TGCAGTGCAGTTGGGTCCCTCACTGAAGCTTTCTTT
14,TRBJ1-1,TRBV28,many,NA,CASSQHAQNGEAFF,TGTGCCAGCAGCCAGCACGCACAGAACGGTGAAGCTTTCTTT
14,TRBJ2-7,TRBV6-5,many,NA,CASVRGLGGYEQYF,TGTGCCAGCGTTAGAGGATTAGGGGGCTACGAGCAGTACTTC
15,TRBJ2-5,TRBV7-2,NA,TRBD1,CASSFRQGAVETQYF,TGTGCCAGCAGCTTTCGGCAGGGGGCGGTGGAGACCCAGTACTTC
14,TRBJ1-2,TRBV20-1,NA,TRBD1,CSAKGWDRGYGYTF,TGCAGTGCTAAGGGATGGGACAGGGGGTATGGCTACACCTTC
17,TRBJ2-4,TRBV11-2,many,TRBD2,CASSLGTSGLAKNIQYF,TGTGCCAGCAGCTTAGGGACTAGCGGACTAGCCAAAAACATTCAGTACTTC
15,TRBJ1-1,TRBV6-5,few,TRBD1,CASSYSPDRGTEAFF,TGTGCCAGCAGTTACTCCCCGGACAGGGGCACTGAAGCTTTCTTT
14,TRBJ1-2,TRBV9,NA,NA,CASSVPGSRYGYTF,TGTGCCAGCAGCGTCCCCGGGAGTAGGTATGGCTACACCTTC
13,TRBJ2-2,TRBV6-5,many,NA,CASSYSGTGELFF,TGTGCCAGCAGTTATTCCGGGACCGGGGAGCTGTTTTTT
14,TRBJ2-3,TRBV4-1,many,TRBD1,CASSRQGWSDTQYF,TGCGCCAGCAGCCGACAGGGTTGGTCAGATACGCAGTATTTT
13,TRBJ1-4,TRBV20-1,many,NA,CSAPRGGDEKLFF,TGCAGTGCCCCCAGAGGAGGTGATGAAAAACTGTTTTTT
15,TRBJ2-6,TRBV10-2,many,NA,CASVDASSGANVLTF,TGCGCCAGCGTTGACGCCAGCTCTGGGGCCAACGTCCTGACTTTC
16,TRBJ2-7,TRBV5-1,NA,NA,CTSSVHGGLGSYEQYF,TGCACCAGCAGCGTCCACGGGGGACTTGGCTCCTACGAGCAGTACTTC
15,TRBJ1-2,TRBV28,many,NA,CASSPGVRASSGYTF,TGTGCCAGCAGTCCTGGGGTCCGGGCCTCTTCTGGCTACACCTTC
12,TRBJ1-1,TRBV30,many,NA,CAWTQGSTEAFF,TGTGCCTGGACCCAGGGTAGCACTGAAGCTTTCTTT
13,TRBJ1-2,TRBV6-5,few,NA,CASSYPNGAGYTF,TGTGCCAGCAGTTACCCGAATGGGGCTGGCTACACCTTC
11,TRBJ1-2,TRBV3-1,NA,NA,CASSQSSGYTF,TGTGCCAGCAGCCAAAGTTCTGGCTACACCTTC
18,TRBJ2-1,TRBV20-1,many,TRBD2,CSASSVQASGREHNEQFF,TGCAGTGCTAGTTCGGTACAGGCTAGCGGGAGGGAACACAATGAGCAGTTCTTC
15,TRBJ1-3,TRBV6-1,many,NA,CASREKTDSGNTIYF,TGTGCCAGCAGAGAGAAGACAGACTCTGGAAACACCATATATTTT
15,TRBJ1-5,TRBV3-1,many,NA,CASSQDIRVAQPQHF,TGTGCCAGCAGCCAAGATATACGGGTAGCTCAGCCCCAGCATTTT
15,TRBJ2-2,TRBV7-7,many,NA,CASSLGDRNTGELFF,TGTGCTAGCAGCTTGGGCGACAGAAACACCGGGGAGCTGTTTTTT
17,TRBJ2-1,TRBV6-2/TRBV6-3,NA,TRBD2,CASSSSVLAGGPGEQFF,TGTGCCAGCAGTTCCTCTGTTCTAGCGGGAGGGCCAGGTGAGCAGTTCTTC
15,TRBJ1-5,TRBV6-2/TRBV6-3,NA,NA,CASSYGIGAKQPQHF,TGTGCCAGCAGTTACGGAATTGGGGCAAAACAGCCCCAGCATTTT
14,TRBJ1-1,TRBV12-3/TRBV12-4,many,NA,CASSFGWPNTEAFF,TGTGCCAGCAGTTTCGGTTGGCCGAACACTGAAGCTTTCTTT
16,TRBJ1-2,TRBV2,NA,TRBD1,CASYRLSDREGYGYTF,TGTGCCAGCTACAGACTAAGCGACAGGGAGGGGTATGGCTACACCTTC
13,TRBJ2-5,TRBV7-2,many,NA,CASSLKGQETQYF,TGTGCCAGCAGCTTAAAGGGACAAGAGACCCAGTACTTC
14,TRBJ2-7,TRBV12-3/TRBV12-4,many,NA,CASSPLTGRYEQYF,TGTGCCAGCAGTCCCCTCACCGGACGCTACGAGCAGTACTTC
12,TRBJ2-7,TRBV18,many,NA,CASSPQSGEQYF,TGTGCCAGCTCACCACAGTCAGGAGAGCAGTACTTC
14,TRBJ1-5,TRBV28,NA,NA,CASSLWRARQPQHF,TGTGCCAGCAGTTTATGGAGGGCCCGACAGCCCCAGCATTTT
13,TRBJ2-2,TRBV7-2,many,NA,CASSQTGTGELFF,TGTGCCAGCAGTCAGACAGGAACCGGGGAGCTGTTTTTT
14,TRBJ1-1,TRBV19,few,NA,CASSPRDRFTEAFF,TGTGCCAGTAGTCCCCGAGATAGGTTCACTGAAGCTTTCTTT
13,TRBJ1-6,TRBV12-3/TRBV12-4,many,NA,CASSPSGTSPLHF,TGTGCCAGCAGTCCCTCGGGGACTTCACCCCTCCACTTT
15,TRBJ1-2,TRBV28,NA,NA,CASRPRAVAVYGYIF,TGTGCCAGCAGACCCAGAGCGGTGGCTGTCTATGGCTACATCTTC
16,TRBJ1-2,TRBV30,few,NA,CAWSVPSWGIDYGYTF,TGTGCCTGGAGTGTCCCTTCCTGGGGGATAGACTATGGCTACACCTTC
15,TRBJ1-2,TRBV4-1,many,NA,CASSQEGWAQYGYTF,TGCGCCAGCAGCCAAGAGGGTTGGGCCCAATATGGCTACACCTTC